Sequencing of this TCR beta chain was carried out in a study of T cells after yellow fever vaccination. Background on the study: Libraries from low-cell-number fractions were prepared with the SMART-Seq v4 Ultra Low Input RNA kit.

This clonotype was picked up a small number of times. Antigen specificity is unknown. The study's findings and limits: Re-detected after boosting: most primary clones, 95% to 98% of CD4 and 80% to 90% of CD8.

TCRdb independently ran MiXCR on the 5' RACE reads; one entry per CDR3 protein. Among 320,000 or so distinct CDR3 sequences listed, around 8.1% were seen once. Per germline, CDR1 SQVTM and CDR2 ANQGSEA. V shed 4 bases and J 6 bases; nucleotides not matched to a gene: 9. The CDR3 is 13 amino acids. This chain uses TRBV29-1 with TRBJ2-7; 7 bases match TRBD2. The sequencing used PBMCs, collected more than 40 days after the first yellow fever vaccination. The source is a man younger than 30 who received the YFV17D yellow fever vaccine. DNA for the CDR3: TGCAGCGTTGTCAGACCTAGCGGAGGCGAGCAGTACTTC. It translates to CSVVRPSGGEQYF.